The clone carrying this T cell receptor (beta chain) was found once. Germline CDR1 and CDR2: SGDLS and YYNGEE. Trimming pared 0 bases from V and 5 bases from J, leaving 15 bases between. This CDR3 contains 16 residues. The method was immunoSEQ multiplex PCR; TCRdb's version includes in-frame clones alone and lacks a portion of them. The table includes around 300,000 clones, roughly 89% detected once. These data belong to a study of blood T cell repertoires in COVID-19. Participants were aged roughly 18 to 90 years, lived in over 20 US areas, and enrolled virtually. Two negative PCRs, clearance, or symptom resolution were required of recovered Cohort 3 donors.

V usage is TRBV9 and J usage is TRBJ2-1, with D unresolved. Sequencing was carried out using PBMCs or T cells enriched from blood (not recorded which). The sequence derives from a middle-aged woman who had recovered from COVID-19. The chain's CDR3 is CASSVVHGARNNEQFF. The CDR3, as DNA: TGTGCCAGCAGCGTAGTCCACGGTGCGCGAAACAATGAGCAGTTCTTC. The full variable domain, with the rest looked up from reference TRBV9 and TRBJ2-1, is DSGVTQTPKHLITATGQRVTLRCSPRSGDLSVYWYQQSLDQGLQFLIQYYNGEERAKGNILERFSAQQFPDLHSELNLSSLELGDSALYFCASSVVHGARNNEQFFGPGTRLTVL.